This T cell receptor (beta chain) was captured in a study of tissue T cells after allogeneic stem cell transplantation. Whole-study results and caveats: Which tissue TCRs were alloreactive or antigen-specific was not determined. Some clones might be persisting host cells. Anatomically similar tissues had similar TCR repertoires within each patient. Few T cell clones were shared across patients, but motif clusters showed tissue-specific shared signatures.

Sequencing was performed with immunoSEQ multiplex PCR; in TCRdb, only in-frame clones are kept and a portion is missing. The data contain 9,500 or so clones, approximately 47% of them singletons. The J segment lost 3 bases and the V segment lost 2 bases, leaving 3 bases of the junction unmatched. The CDR3 sequence is 15 residues long. Germline assignment: CDR1 SGHSN and CDR2 HYEKVE. The sample's time point: mouse harvest day 7 after allogeneic transplant. Tail vein injection delivered 10^7 T-cell-depleted bone marrow cells and 10^6 splenic CD5+ T cells. B6 (H2b) cells into BALB/c (H2d) mice; tissues taken at day 7 or 14. This clone turned up a few times. Its specificity is not known. Here the gene names and germline are mouse. Read coverage stops 1 residue before the CDR3 terminus; the germline J gene supplies the remainder.

This clonotype was obtained from a female BALB/c mouse given C57BL/6 T cells with graft-versus-host disease after an allogeneic hematopoietic cell transplant. V is TRBV12-1 and J is TRBJ2-7, with 13 nucleotides matching TRBD2. Sequenced: skin. The CDR3 protein is CASSPGLGGRYEQYF. The covered CDR3 bases are TGTGCCAGCTCTCCTGGACTGGGGGGGCGCTATGAACAGTAC.